This T cell receptor beta chain was profiled in a study of blood T cell repertoires in COVID-19. Clones were sequenced by immunoSEQ multiplex PCR, and TCRdb holds only the in-frame ones, with some missing. The data show some 83,000 clones, less than 80% seen once. V was cut by 4 bases and J by 0 bases, with 10 bases left in between. CDR3 length: 15 amino acids. Germline values: CDR1 MNHEY, CDR2 SVGAGI. This clone was seen a single time. V and J are TRBV6-5 and TRBJ1-3, with D maybe TRBD1 (6 bases). The sample consisted of peripheral blood. The sequence derives from a woman over 75 with acute or convalescent COVID-19. The CDR3 here is CASSSDRLSGNTIYF. The CDR3, as DNA: TGTGCCAGCAGTTCCGACAGGCTCTCTGGAAACACCATATATTTT.